This T cell receptor (beta chain) came from a study of OX40 agonist ivuxolimab in advanced cancers. Findings and caveats of the study: Normalized T-cell clonal expansion was also low in some nonresponders. In general, CD8+ T cells held more expanded clones than CD4+ did, on average. At 0.1 to 3.0 mg/kg, CD4+ and CD8+ blood T cells expanded clonally by week 6.

A word on this clone: Its cognate antigen is unknown.

Repertoires were generated with immunoSEQ multiplex PCR, while TCRdb's copy carries only in-frame clones and drops some. The data contain about 83,000 clones, approximately 92% of them singletons. This CDR3 is 12 amino acids long. The V gene's germline CDR1 is SGHVS and CDR2 FQNEAQ. With 5 bases clipped from V and 3 bases from J, the junction kept 1 base outside the gene matches. The sequence derives from an adult with an advanced solid tumor such as melanoma, head and neck, liver or kidney cancer. The genes are TRBV7-8 and TRBJ2-7; 7 positions match TRBD1. The sequences come from CD4+ or CD8+ T cells sorted from blood, collected in a trial of the OX40 agonist ivuxolimab. DNA of the CDR3: TGTGCCAGCAGCGGGGACAGCTACGAGCAGTACTTC. Translated: CASSGDSYEQYF. The whole variable domain, remainder taken from reference TRBV7-8 and TRBJ2-7, is GAGVSQSPRYKVAKRGQDVALRCDPISGHVSLFWYQQALGQGPEFLTYFQNEAQLDKSGLPSDRFFAERPEGSVSTLKIQRTQQEDSAVYLCASSGDSYEQYFGPGTRLTVT.